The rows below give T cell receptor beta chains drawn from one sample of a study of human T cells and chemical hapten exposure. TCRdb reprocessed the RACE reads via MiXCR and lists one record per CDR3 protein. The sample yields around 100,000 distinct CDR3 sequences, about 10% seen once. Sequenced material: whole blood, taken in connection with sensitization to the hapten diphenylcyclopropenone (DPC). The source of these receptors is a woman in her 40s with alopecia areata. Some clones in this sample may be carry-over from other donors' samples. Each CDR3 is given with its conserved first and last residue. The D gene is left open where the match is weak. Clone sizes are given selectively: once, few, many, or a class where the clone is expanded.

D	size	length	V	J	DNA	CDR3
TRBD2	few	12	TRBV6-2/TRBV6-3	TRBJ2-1	TGTGCCAGCTGTGAACTAGCGCATGAGCAGTTCTTC	CASCELAHEQFF
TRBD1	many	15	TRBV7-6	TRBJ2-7	TGTGCCAGCAGCCCCGGGACAGGGAACCGCTACGAGCAGTACTTC	CASSPGTGNRYEQYF
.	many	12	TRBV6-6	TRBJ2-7	TGTGCCAGCAGTTACACGGACTTGGAGCAGTACTTC	CASSYTDLEQYF
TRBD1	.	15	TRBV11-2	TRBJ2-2	TGTGCCAGCAGCTTCGACAGGGGGATCACCGGGGAGCTGTTTTTT	CASSFDRGITGELFF
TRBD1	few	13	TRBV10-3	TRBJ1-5	TGTGCCATCAGACAGGGGACCAATCAGCCCCAGCATTTT	CAIRQGTNQPQHF
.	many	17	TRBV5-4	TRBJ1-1	TGTGCCAGCAGCCAGGACGATTTGCCATATGTGAACACTGAAGCTTTCTTT	CASSQDDLPYVNTEAFF
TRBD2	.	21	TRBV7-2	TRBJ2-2	TGTGCCAGCAGCTTAGTATTCTTTGGGACTAGCGGGAGGATTGGGACCGGGGAGCTGTTTTTT	CASSLVFFGTSGRIGTGELFF
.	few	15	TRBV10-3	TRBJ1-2	TGTGCCATCAGGCCGGGACATACCACTAACTATGGCTACACCTTC	CAIRPGHTTNYGYTF
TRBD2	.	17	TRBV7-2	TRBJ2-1	TGTGCCAGCAGCCCCCGGGCTAGCGGGGGGGGAAGGAATGAGCAGTTCTTC	CASSPRASGGGRNEQFF
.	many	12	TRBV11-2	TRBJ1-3	TGTGCCAGCAGTTTGGGGAGAAACACCATATATTTT	CASSLGRNTIYF
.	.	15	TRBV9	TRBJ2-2	TGTGCCAGCAGCCCCGGGACATCGAACACCGGGGAGCTGTTTTTT	CASSPGTSNTGELFF